The 17 T cell receptor beta chains in this list originate from one sample, sequenced in a study of CD8+CD57+ T cells in acquired aplastic anemia. Only patients with CD8+CD57+ cell expansion on flow cytometry were chosen for sequencing. According to the study, genomic DNA was the template for TCR beta VDJ and CDR3 profiling. TCRdb called the reads again in MiXCR, with one record for every CDR3 protein. The table shows a few hundred thousand distinct CDR3 sequences, with less than 60% occurring only once. The sequencing sample was made of sorted CD4+, CD8+, or CD8+CD57+ T cells (not recorded which) from PBMCs. The receptors stem from a human donor with aplastic anemia.

The V call is TRBV11-2, the J call TRBJ2-3; 11 bases map to TRBD2. The V and J ends lost 0 bases and 11 bases, in that order; junction bases with no gene match: 1. The CDR3 length is 13 residues. Germline CDR1 and CDR2: SGHAT and FQNNGV. Here the CDR3 reads CASSLDLAGGQYF. As DNA, the CDR3 is TGTGCCAGCAGCTTAGACCTAGCGGGGGGGCAGTATTTT.

The V call is TRBV5-5, the J call TRBJ1-2; D gene ambiguous. The CDR3 extends over 14 amino acids. Trimming took off 0 bases at V and 4 bases at J, with 10 bases between the two ends. Germline-derived CDR1 and CDR2 are SGHKS and YYEKEE (reference sequence). The CDR3 is CASSLVGDSYGYTF. As DNA, the CDR3 is TGTGCCAGCAGCTTGGTAGGCGATAGCTATGGCTACACCTTC.

This clonotype was seen repeatedly, ten times or more. The V and J genes are TRBV19 and TRBJ1-6, with 9 bases lining up with TRBD1. CDR1 is LNHDA, CDR2 SQIVND, per germline (reference sequence). There are 15 residues in the CDR3. The ends lost 1 base at V and 9 bases at J; junction bases unmatched: 4. This chain's CDR3 is CASSIVGTGTSPLHF. In DNA form, the CDR3 reads TGTGCCAGTAGTATAGTAGGGACAGGGACTTCACCCCTCCACTTT.

In regard to this clonotype: This may arise from a read error, as a much more abundant clone is one base away. This chain links TRBV4-1 with TRBJ1-4; 7 bases line up with TRBD1. The germline gives CDR1 MGHRA, CDR2 YSYEKL. Trimming at V came to 4 bases and at J to 0 bases, leaving 2 bases not matched to a gene. CDR3 length: 15 amino acids. CDR3 nucleotides: TGCGCCAGCAGCCCAGACAGGGCAACTAATGAAAAACTGTTTTTT. It is translated as CASSPDRATNEKLFF.

This clonotype has ten or more counts. This rearrangement joins TRBV2 to TRBJ1-1; TRBD1 agrees at 8 bases. The V gene end was trimmed by 5 bases and the J gene end by 0 bases; junction bases not matched to a gene: 2. CDR3 length: 14 residues. CDR1 and CDR2 from the germline V gene are SNHLY and FYNNEI. CDR3: CASSRQGLNTEAFF. Written as DNA, the CDR3 is TGTGCCAGCAGTAGACAGGGGCTGAACACTGAAGCTTTCTTT.

This clonotype was recorded many times. The CDR3 sequence: CASGDSTGGELFF. CDR3 in DNA: TGTGCCAGCGGGGACAGCACTGGCGGGGAGCTGTTTTTT. J is TRBJ2-2 and V is TRBV25-1; 7 nucleotides match TRBD1. In germline, CDR1 is MGHDK, CDR2 SYGVNS. Losses at the gene ends were 8 bases for V and 7 bases for J; bases not matched to a gene: 7. The CDR3 contains 13 residues.

The CDR3 DNA is TGTGCCTGGAGTGTCCCACCGACAGGGATTTCCTACGAGCAGTACTTC. Translating gives CAWSVPPTGISYEQYF. This chain links TRBV30 with TRBJ2-7, with 7 bases matching TRBD1. The CDR3 covers 16 residues. Germline CDR1 and CDR2: GTSNPN and SVGIG (reference sequence). The J segment lost 1 base and the V segment lost 0 bases, leaving 9 bases of the junction unmatched.

This clonotype was seen repeatedly, ten times or more. The chain combines TRBV2 with TRBJ2-5, with a tentative D call TRBD2 (6 bases). The CDR3 is made up of 15 amino acids. Germline V gene data show CDR1 as SNHLY and CDR2 as FYNNEI. V lost 6 bases, J lost 3 bases, and 17 bases lay in between. CDR3 residues: CASRESGTAKETQYF. The CDR3 DNA reads TGTGCCAGCAGAGAGTCGGGGACTGCTAAAGAGACCCAGTACTTC.

This clonotype was counted many times. V and J are TRBV20-1 and TRBJ2-1; 11 nucleotides match TRBD2. The germline CDR1 and CDR2 sequences are DFQATT and SNEGSKA (reference sequence). V lost 0 bases and J lost 6; bases outside the gene matches: 4. CDR3 length: 15 amino acids. CDR3 sequence: CSARDLTSGGNEQFF. The CDR3 DNA reads as TGCAGTGCTAGAGATCTTACTAGCGGGGGCAATGAGCAGTTCTTC.

This clonotype has only a few counts. V gene TRBV29-1 combines with J gene TRBJ2-7, with 11 positions matching TRBD2. Trimming removed 0 bases from V and 1 base from J; junction bases left unmatched: 5. The CDR3 is 16 amino acids. Looked up from germline, CDR1 is SQVTM and CDR2 is ANQGSEA. This chain's CDR3 is CSVEDRLAGGSYEQYF. The CDR3 DNA reads TGCAGCGTTGAAGATCGCCTAGCGGGAGGATCCTACGAGCAGTACTTC.

The J gene is TRBJ2-2, the V gene TRBV5-1; TRBD1 aligns across 9 bases. J was trimmed by 6 bases and V by 0 bases; bases with no gene match: 0. Germline V gene lookup returns CDR1 SGHRS and CDR2 YFSETQ. The CDR3 loop spans 14 amino acids. The CDR3 sequence is CASSLDRGPGELFF. DNA of the CDR3: TGCGCCAGCAGCTTGGACAGGGGGCCCGGGGAGCTGTTTTTT.

This clonotype was seen ten or more times. The chain joins TRBV3-1 to TRBJ1-6; TRBD1 agrees at 10 bases. Looked up from germline, CDR1 is LGHDT and CDR2 is YNNKEL (reference sequence). This CDR3 is built from 16 residues. J was trimmed by 9 bases and V by 1 base; bases with no gene match: 6. In DNA form, the CDR3 reads TGTGCCAGCAGCCAAGGGTCTGGACAGGGGGGTTCACCCCTCCACTTT. This encodes CASSQGSGQGGSPLHF.

The rearrangement links TRBV6-1 to TRBJ2-3; 9 bases are a match to TRBD2. The CDR3 extends over 17 amino acids. V was pared by 4 bases and J by 2 bases, with 10 bases of the junction left unmatched. Germline loops: CDR1 MNHNS, CDR2 SASEGT. This CDR3 is CASSAIRSGGTTDTQYF. The DNA for the CDR3 is TGTGCCAGCAGTGCCATCCGGAGCGGGGGGACCACAGATACGCAGTATTTT.

The chain couples TRBV19 to TRBJ1-2; D possibly corresponds to TRBD1 (5 bases). Trimming left V 3 bases short and J 7 bases short, with 21 bases between. The V gene's germline CDR1 is LNHDA and CDR2 SQIVND (reference sequence). The CDR3 loop spans 16 amino acids. The CDR3 DNA is TGTGCCAGTAGTATGAGACCCGGGGCGGCAGGGATTGGCTACACCTTC. It yields the protein CASSMRPGAAGIGYTF.

The chain links TRBV19 to TRBJ1-2; a weak D match, TRBD1 (5 bases). The CDR3 runs 12 residues. CDR1 and CDR2 (germline): LNHDA, SQIVND (reference sequence). The germline V and J ends were trimmed by 5 bases and 4 bases, with 8 bases remaining between them. In nucleotides, the CDR3 is TGTGCCAGTAGTTGGGGCCTCTATGGCTACACCTTC. It is translated as CASSWGLYGYTF.

Worth noting for this clonotype: At one boundary the junction diverges from the germline segment, which might be a read error. The chain recombines TRBV24-1 with TRBJ2-7, with D tentatively TRBD1 (6 bases). Looked up from germline, CDR1 is KGHDR and CDR2 is SFDVKD. This CDR3 is built from 20 residues. Here the CDR3 reads CASSLYALRKPQGRPNEQYF. The CDR3 nucleotides read TGTGCCAGCAGTTTGTACGCCCTGCGCAAACCACAGGGAAGGCCAAACGAGCAGTACTTC.

This clonotype occurred many times. The V gene is TRBV11-2, the J gene TRBJ1-1; weak D call: TRBD1 (5 bases). Germline V gene data show CDR1 as SGHAT and CDR2 as FQNNGV. The CDR3 is 15 amino acids. Trimming left V 4 bases short and J 4 bases short, with 16 bases between. The CDR3 DNA is TGTGCCAGCAGCTGGACTCGAGGGGTCGGCACTGAAGCTTTCTTT. Amino acid sequence: CASSWTRGVGTEAFF.